This T cell receptor (beta chain) emerged from a study of cytomegalovirus exposure and HLA in healthy donors. Overall study findings and caveats: The study carried out a later analysis of TCR beta sequences. It associated approximately 16,000 of them with specific HLA alleles at a false discovery rate of 0.05. A later analysis reportedly found fewer N-insertions in an Asian-associated ancestry cluster than the roughly 670-donor mean.

PCR amplification relied on 60 Vbeta primers (plus 13 Jbeta primers). Assay used: immunoSEQ multiplex PCR; TCRdb lists only in-frame clones, some missing. The table shows fewer than 250,000 clones, with 65% to 80% occurring only once. CDR3 length: 11 residues. V lost 6 bases, J lost 11 bases, and 11 bases lay in between. Germline V gives CDR1 LNHDA, CDR2 SQIVND (reference sequence). Notes on this clone: Its antigen is undetermined.

Sequenced material: PBMCs. V is TRBV19 and J is TRBJ1-5; D gene uncertain. The clonotype comes from a girl aged 2 to 9 in good health and CMV-seronegative. CDR3 region: CASSAARAQHF. In DNA form, the CDR3 reads TGTGCCAGTAGCGCCGCCCGGGCCCAGCATTTT.